A single sample is the source of the 13 T cell receptor beta chains below, sequenced in a study of blood T cell repertoires in COVID-19 (dated by TCRdb to about 2020). Library preparation was by the immunoSEQ multiplex PCR assay. TCRdb re-hosts the immuneACCESS table, in-frame sequences only. Its copies lack some clones; in the studies checked, an unresolved V gene accounts for under half of them, and the cause for the rest is not known. The sample has roughly 160,000 clones on record, approximately 85% of them singletons. About 2.7% of the sample rests with the top ten. What was sequenced was peripheral blood. These receptors were taken from an elderly woman with COVID-19, enrolled during active disease.

The chain links TRBV5-4 to TRBJ1-1; D possibly corresponds to TRBD1 (5 bases). The CDR3 contains 15 residues. The germline V gene has CDR1 SGHNT and CDR2 YYREEE (reference sequence). Between the trimmed V and J ends, which lost 3 bases and 2 bases, there was a span of 14 bases. The CDR3 here is CASSSPTVDNTEAFF. In DNA, the CDR3 is TGTGCCAGCAGCTCTCCGACAGTAGATAACACTGAAGCTTTCTTT.

This chain uses TRBV21-1 with TRBJ1-1; no check of the table's D call, TRBD1, against the DNA was made. TRBV21-1 is assigned pseudogene status. This CDR3 is 19 amino acids long. The CDR3 loop reads CASSIWTGVTTFSNTEAFF. CDR3 in DNA: TGTGCCAGCAGCATCTGGACAGGGGTCACCACCTTTTCTAACACTGAAGCTTTCTTT.

The V gene is TRBV5-6, the J gene TRBJ2-2; D may be TRBD2 (6 bases). The CDR3 spans 14 residues. The V end lost 7 bases, the J end lost 4 bases, and 14 bases lay between the germline ends. Germline lookup yields CDR1 SGHDT and CDR2 YYEEEE. CDR3 in DNA: TGTGCCAGCTATTCGCTCGGGGGCACCGGGGAGCTGTTTTTT. It yields the protein CASYSLGGTGELFF.

CDR3 sequence: CASSPTSGSGDQPQHF. In DNA, the CDR3 is TGTGCCAGCAGCCCCACAAGTGGGTCGGGGGATCAGCCCCAGCATTTT. The rearrangement uses TRBV9 and TRBJ1-5; perhaps TRBD1 as D (5 bases). Germline values: CDR1 SGDLS, CDR2 YYNGEE. V lost 4 bases to trimming and J lost 5 bases, with 19 bases between them. The CDR3 consists of 16 residues.

The chain recombines TRBV10-3 with TRBJ2-3; the match to TRBD1 covers 10 bases. The CDR3 has 15 residues. V dropped 6 bases and J dropped 5; count of bases not matched to a gene: 8. Germline V gives CDR1 ENHRY, CDR2 SYGVKD. The CDR3 loop reads CAISQTGTGEDTQYF. In DNA, the CDR3 is TGTGCCATCAGCCAAACCGGGACAGGGGAAGATACGCAGTATTTT.

V gene TRBV5-5 combines with J gene TRBJ2-7, with D perhaps TRBD2 (5 bases). Germline CDR1 SGHKS, CDR2 YYEKEE (reference sequence). Trimming shortened V by 1 base and J by 5 bases, and 13 bases separated the two germline ends. The CDR3 consists of 14 residues. CDR3 nucleotide sequence: TGTGCCAGCAGCTTGACGGTCGGACTCCACGAGCAGTACTTC. Protein: CASSLTVGLHEQYF.

This rearrangement joins TRBV10-3 to TRBJ2-2; D is unclear. Germline V gene lookup returns CDR1 ENHRY and CDR2 SYGVKD. The CDR3 sequence is 14 residues long. V lost 3 bases and J 1 base, leaving 6 bases between the germline ends. This CDR3 reads CAISEQLNTGELFF. The DNA for the CDR3 is TGTGCCATCAGTGAACAGCTGAACACCGGGGAGCTGTTTTTT.

The V and J genes are TRBV7-8 and TRBJ2-4, with D hard to call. Looked up from germline, CDR1 is SGHVS and CDR2 is FQNEAQ. V lost 4 bases and J 0 bases, leaving 13 bases between the germline ends. This CDR3 comprises 16 residues. The CDR3 region has the DNA TGTGCCAGCAGCTCAACTTCCCGAGTAGCCAAAAACATTCAGTACTTC. This sequence encodes CASSSTSRVAKNIQYF.

The rearrangement joins TRBV5-1 to TRBJ1-2; 10 positions match TRBD1. V lost 0 bases to trimming and J lost 4 bases; unmatched junction nucleotides: 3. The CDR3 consists of 15 residues. From germline, CDR1 is SGHRS and CDR2 YFSETQ. This chain's CDR3 is CASSLGQGAIYGYTF. CDR3 coding DNA: TGCGCCAGCAGCTTGGGACAGGGGGCGATCTATGGCTACACCTTC. The full variable domain, its missing parts supplied by reference TRBV5-1 and TRBJ1-2, is KAGVTQTPRYLIKTRGQQVTLSCSPISGHRSVSWYQQTPGQGLQFLFEYFSETQRNKGNFPGRFSGRQFSNSRSEMNVSTLELGDSALYLCASSLGQGAIYGYTFGSGTRLTVV.

The V call is TRBV5-6, the J call TRBJ2-2, with D unresolved. CDR3 length: 15 residues. With 4 bases removed from V and 1 base from J, the gap between germline ends came to 11 bases. Germline CDR1 SGHDT, CDR2 YYEEEE. The CDR3 spells CASSPGLQNTGELFF. The CDR3 DNA sequence: TGTGCCAGCAGCCCGGGTCTCCAGAACACCGGGGAGCTGTTTTTT.

In DNA form, the CDR3 reads TGTGCCAGCAGTTACTCCCTCTGGACAGGGGACTACGAGCAGTACTTC. As protein: CASSYSLWTGDYEQYF. This chain joins TRBV6-5 and TRBJ2-7; 9 positions match TRBD1. V shed 0 bases and J 3 bases; nucleotides not matched to a gene: 6. CDR1 and CDR2 from the germline V gene are MNHEY and SVGAGI. The CDR3 totals 16 residues.

The chain links TRBV15 to TRBJ2-2; 9 bases are shared with TRBD1. This CDR3 is built from 15 residues. V lost 1 base, J lost 5 bases, and 2 bases stayed unmatched. CDR1 is LNHNV and CDR2 is YYDKDF in the germline V gene (reference sequence). Here the CDR3 DNA reads TGTGCCACCAGCAGAGGGACAGGGGCGACCGGGGAGCTGTTTTTT. Residues: CATSRGTGATGELFF.

V and J are TRBV7-3 and TRBJ2-3; D is undetermined. In germline, CDR1 is SGHTA, CDR2 FQGTGA. V lost 1 base, J lost 2 bases, and 13 bases lay in between. The CDR3 loop spans 16 amino acids. The CDR3 loop is CASSLSPRSYTDTQYF. As DNA, the CDR3 is TGTGCCAGCAGCTTAAGCCCGAGATCATACACAGATACGCAGTATTTT.